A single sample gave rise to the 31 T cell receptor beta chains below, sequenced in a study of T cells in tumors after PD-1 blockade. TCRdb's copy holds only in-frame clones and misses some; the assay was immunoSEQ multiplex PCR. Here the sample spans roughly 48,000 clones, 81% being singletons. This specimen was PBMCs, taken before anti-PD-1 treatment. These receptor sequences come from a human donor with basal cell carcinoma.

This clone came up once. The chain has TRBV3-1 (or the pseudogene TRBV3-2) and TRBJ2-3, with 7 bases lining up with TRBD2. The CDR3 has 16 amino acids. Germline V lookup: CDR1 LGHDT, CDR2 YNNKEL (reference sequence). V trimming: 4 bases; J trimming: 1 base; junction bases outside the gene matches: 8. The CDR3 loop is CASSRAWAGGTDTQYF. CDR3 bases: TGTGCCAGCAGCCGTGCTTGGGCGGGAGGCACAGATACGCAGTATTTT.

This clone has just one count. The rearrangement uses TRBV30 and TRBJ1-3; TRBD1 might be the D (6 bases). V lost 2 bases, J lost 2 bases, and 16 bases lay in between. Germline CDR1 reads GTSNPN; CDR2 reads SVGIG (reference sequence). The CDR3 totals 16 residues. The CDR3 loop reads CAWSPRGAWTGNTIYF. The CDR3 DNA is TGTGCCTGGAGTCCCCGGGGGGCATGGACTGGAAACACCATATATTTT.

The CDR3 protein is CASSVDSSSYNSPLHF. The CDR3 DNA sequence: TGTGCCAGCAGTGTTGACAGTAGCTCCTATAATTCACCCCTCCACTTT. The chain carries TRBV6-1 and TRBJ1-6; D is possibly TRBD1 (5 bases). The germline CDR1 and CDR2 sequences are MNHNS and SASEGT. The CDR3 length is 16 residues. V dropped 4 bases and J dropped 0 bases, with 10 bases sitting between them.

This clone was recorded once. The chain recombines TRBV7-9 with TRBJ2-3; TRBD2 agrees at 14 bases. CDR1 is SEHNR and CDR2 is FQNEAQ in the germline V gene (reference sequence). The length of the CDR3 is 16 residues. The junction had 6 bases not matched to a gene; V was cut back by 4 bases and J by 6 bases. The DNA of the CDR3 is TGTGCCAGCAGCTCAGGGACTAGCGGGGGTCTGGATACGCAGTATTTT. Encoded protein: CASSSGTSGGLDTQYF.

CDR3: CASSSSAGVSYNEQFF. CDR3 in DNA: TGTGCCAGCAGCTCCTCGGCGGGGGTCTCCTACAATGAGCAGTTCTTC. The chain combines TRBV5-4 with TRBJ2-1, with 7 bases fitting TRBD2. Germline loops: CDR1 SGHNT, CDR2 YYREEE (reference sequence). The trim removed 3 bases at V and 0 bases at J, leaving 6 bases unmatched. The CDR3 totals 16 residues.

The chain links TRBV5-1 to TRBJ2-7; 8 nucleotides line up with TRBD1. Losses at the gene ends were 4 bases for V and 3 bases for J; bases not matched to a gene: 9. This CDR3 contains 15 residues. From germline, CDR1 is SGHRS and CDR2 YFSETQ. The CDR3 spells CASSRPDRVGYEQYF. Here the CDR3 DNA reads TGCGCCAGCAGCCGACCGGACAGGGTAGGCTACGAGCAGTACTTC.

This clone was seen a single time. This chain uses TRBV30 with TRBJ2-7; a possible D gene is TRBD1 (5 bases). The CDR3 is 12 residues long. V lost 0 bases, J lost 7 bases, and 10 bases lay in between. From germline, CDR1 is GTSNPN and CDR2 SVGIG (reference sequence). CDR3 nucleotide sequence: TGTGCCTGGAGTGTACTGGGGCTTGAGCAGTACTTC. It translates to CAWSVLGLEQYF.

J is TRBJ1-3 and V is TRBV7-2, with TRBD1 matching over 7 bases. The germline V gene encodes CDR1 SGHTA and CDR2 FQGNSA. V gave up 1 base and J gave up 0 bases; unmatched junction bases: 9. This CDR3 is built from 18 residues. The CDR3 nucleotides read TGTGCCAGCAGCTTAGGGGCCGGGACAGCGAGCTCTGGAAACACCATATATTTT. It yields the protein CASSLGAGTASSGNTIYF.

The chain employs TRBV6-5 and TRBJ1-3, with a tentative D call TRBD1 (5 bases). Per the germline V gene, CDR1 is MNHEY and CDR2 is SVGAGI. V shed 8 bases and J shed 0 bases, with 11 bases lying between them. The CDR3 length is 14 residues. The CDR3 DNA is TGTGCCAGCGGATTACAGGTCTCTGGAAACACCATATATTTT. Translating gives CASGLQVSGNTIYF.

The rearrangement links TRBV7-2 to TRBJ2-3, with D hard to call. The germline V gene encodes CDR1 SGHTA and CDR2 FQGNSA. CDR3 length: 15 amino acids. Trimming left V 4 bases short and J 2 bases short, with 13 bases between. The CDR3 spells CASSSNRLDTDTQYF. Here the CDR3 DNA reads TGTGCCAGCAGCTCCAATAGGCTAGACACAGATACGCAGTATTTT. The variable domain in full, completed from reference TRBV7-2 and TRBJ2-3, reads GAGVSQSPSNKVTEKGKDVELRCDPISGHTALYWYRQSLGQGLEFLIYFQGNSAPDKSGLPSDRFSAERTGGSVSTLTIQRTQQEDSAVYLCASSSNRLDTDTQYFGPGTRLTVL.

The CDR3 is CASSGTRRYEQFF. DNA for the CDR3: TGTGCCAGCAGCGGGACACGGAGGTATGAGCAGTTCTTC. V usage is TRBV6-2 or TRBV6-3 and J usage is TRBJ2-1; possibly TRBD1 for D (6 bases). The CDR3 extends over 13 amino acids. Trimming took off 6 bases at V and 8 bases at J, with 14 bases between the two ends. Looked up from germline, CDR1 is MNHEY and CDR2 is SVGEGT.

The CDR3 DNA is TGTGCCACCAGTGCCCGGGACAGGGCCAATGAGCAGTTCTTC. Residues: CATSARDRANEQFF. The chain combines TRBV24-1 with TRBJ2-1; 9 bases map to TRBD1. J gave up 6 bases and V 5 bases, and 4 bases lay outside the gene matches. This CDR3 has 14 residues. CDR1 is KGHDR, CDR2 SFDVKD, per germline.

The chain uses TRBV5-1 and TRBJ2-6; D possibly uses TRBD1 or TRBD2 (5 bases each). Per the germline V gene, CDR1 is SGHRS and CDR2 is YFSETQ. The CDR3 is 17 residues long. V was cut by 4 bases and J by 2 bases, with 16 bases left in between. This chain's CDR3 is CASSQGAWGTGANVLTF. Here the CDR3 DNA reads TGCGCCAGCAGCCAGGGCGCTTGGGGGACTGGGGCCAACGTCCTGACTTTC.

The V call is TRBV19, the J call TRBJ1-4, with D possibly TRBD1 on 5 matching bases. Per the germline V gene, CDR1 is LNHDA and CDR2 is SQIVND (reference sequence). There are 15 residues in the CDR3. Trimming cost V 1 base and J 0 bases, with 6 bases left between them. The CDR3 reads CASSIGGATNEKLFF. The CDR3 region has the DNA TGTGCCAGTAGTATAGGGGGGGCAACTAATGAAAAACTGTTTTTT.

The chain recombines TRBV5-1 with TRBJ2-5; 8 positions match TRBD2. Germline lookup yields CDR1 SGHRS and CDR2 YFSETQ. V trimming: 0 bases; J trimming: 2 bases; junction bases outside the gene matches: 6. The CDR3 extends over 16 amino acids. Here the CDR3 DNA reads TGCGCCAGCAGCTTGGTGGTAGCGGGGAGTCAAGAGACCCAGTACTTC. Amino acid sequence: CASSLVVAGSQETQYF.

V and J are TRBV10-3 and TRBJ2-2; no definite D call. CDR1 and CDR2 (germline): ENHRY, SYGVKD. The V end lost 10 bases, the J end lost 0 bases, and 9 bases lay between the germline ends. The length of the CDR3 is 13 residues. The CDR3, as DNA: TGTGCCACAACCTCCCCGAACACCGGGGAGCTGTTTTTT. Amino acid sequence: CATTSPNTGELFF.

CDR3 loop: CASGLVGGRMGTEAFF. The CDR3 DNA reads as TGTGCTAGTGGTTTGGTAGGGGGACGGATGGGGACTGAAGCTTTCTTT. The chain couples TRBV12-5 to TRBJ1-1; a weak D match, TRBD1 (6 bases). The germline V gene encodes CDR1 LGHNT and CDR2 FRNRAP. Trimming removed 0 bases at V and 5 bases at J, with 16 bases between. The CDR3 is made up of 16 amino acids. Full variable domain (outside the CDR3, taken from reference TRBV12-5 and TRBJ1-1): DARVTQTPRHKVTEMGQEVTMRCQPILGHNTVFWYRQTMMQGLELLAYFRNRAPLDDSGMPKDRFSAEMPDATLATLKIQPSEPRDSAVYFCASGLVGGRMGTEAFFGQGTRLTVV.

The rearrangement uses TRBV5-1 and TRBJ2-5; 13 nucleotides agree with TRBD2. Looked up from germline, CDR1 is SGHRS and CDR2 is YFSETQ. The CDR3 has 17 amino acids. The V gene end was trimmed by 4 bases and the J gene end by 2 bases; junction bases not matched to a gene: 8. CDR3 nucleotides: TGCGCCAGCAGCCACAACCCACTAGCGGGGGGGCAAGAGACCCAGTACTTC. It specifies CASSHNPLAGGQETQYF.

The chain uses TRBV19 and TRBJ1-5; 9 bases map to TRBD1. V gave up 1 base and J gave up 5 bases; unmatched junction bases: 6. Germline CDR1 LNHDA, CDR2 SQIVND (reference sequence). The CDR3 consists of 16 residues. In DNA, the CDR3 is TGTGCCAGTAGTATAGGGTCCACAGGGGGCTATCAGCCCCAGCATTTT. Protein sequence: CASSIGSTGGYQPQHF. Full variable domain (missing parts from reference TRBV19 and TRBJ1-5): DGGITQSPKYLFRKEGQNVTLSCEQNLNHDAMYWYRQDPGQGLRLIYYSQIVNDFQKGDIAEGYSVSREKKESFPLTVTSAQKNPTAFYLCASSIGSTGGYQPQHFGDGTRLSIL.

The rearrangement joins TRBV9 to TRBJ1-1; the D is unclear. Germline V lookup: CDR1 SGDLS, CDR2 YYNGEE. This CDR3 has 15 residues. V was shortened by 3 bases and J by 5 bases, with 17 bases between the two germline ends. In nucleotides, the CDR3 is TGTGCCAGCAGCGCGCTTGGAGGGAGGGAGACTGAAGCTTTCTTT. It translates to CASSALGGRETEAFF.

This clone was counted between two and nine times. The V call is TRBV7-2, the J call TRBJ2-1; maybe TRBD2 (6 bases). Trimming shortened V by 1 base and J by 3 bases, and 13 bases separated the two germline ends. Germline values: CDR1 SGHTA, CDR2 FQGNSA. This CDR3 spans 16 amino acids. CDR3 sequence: CASSLGLGLNYNEQFF. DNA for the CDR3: TGTGCCAGCAGCTTAGGCCTGGGACTCAACTACAATGAGCAGTTCTTC.

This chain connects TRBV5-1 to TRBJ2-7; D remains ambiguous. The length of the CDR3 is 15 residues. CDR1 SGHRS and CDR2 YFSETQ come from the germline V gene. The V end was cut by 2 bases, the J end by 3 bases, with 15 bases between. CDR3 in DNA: TGCGCCAGCAGCTTTGTACAAGGTGTTTACTACGAGCAGTACTTC. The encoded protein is CASSFVQGVYYEQYF.

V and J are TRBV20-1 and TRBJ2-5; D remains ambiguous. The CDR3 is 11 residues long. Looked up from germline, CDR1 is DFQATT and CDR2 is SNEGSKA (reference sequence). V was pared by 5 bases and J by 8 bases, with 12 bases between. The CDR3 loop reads CSASPRETQYF. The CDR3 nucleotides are TGCAGTGCTTCCCCTAGGGAAACCCAGTACTTC.

This CDR3 reads CASSHGTALQPQHF. The CDR3 region has the DNA TGTGCCAGCAGCCACGGGACAGCTTTACAGCCCCAGCATTTT. The chain employs TRBV3-1 (or the pseudogene TRBV3-2) and TRBJ1-5; TRBD1 matches 7 bases. The CDR3 totals 14 residues. Losses at the gene ends were 3 bases for V and 7 bases for J; bases not matched to a gene: 6. Germline loops: CDR1 LGHDT, CDR2 YNNKEL (reference sequence).

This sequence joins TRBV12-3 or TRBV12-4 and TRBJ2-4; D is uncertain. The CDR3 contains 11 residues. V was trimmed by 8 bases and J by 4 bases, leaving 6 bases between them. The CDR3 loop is CASLEKNIQYF. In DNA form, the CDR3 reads TGTGCCAGCCTTGAGAAAAACATTCAGTACTTC.

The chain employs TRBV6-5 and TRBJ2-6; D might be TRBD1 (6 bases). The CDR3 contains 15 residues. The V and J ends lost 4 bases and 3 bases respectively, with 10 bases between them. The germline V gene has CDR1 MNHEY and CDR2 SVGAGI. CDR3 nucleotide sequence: TGTGCCAGCAGTTCTCACAGGGTTGGGGCCAACGTCCTGACTTTC. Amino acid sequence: CASSSHRVGANVLTF.

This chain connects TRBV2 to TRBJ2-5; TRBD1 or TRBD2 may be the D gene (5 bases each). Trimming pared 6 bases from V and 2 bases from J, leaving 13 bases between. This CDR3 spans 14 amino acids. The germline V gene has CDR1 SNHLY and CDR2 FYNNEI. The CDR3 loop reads CASRLRGSQETQYF. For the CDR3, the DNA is TGTGCCAGCAGACTCCGGGGCAGTCAAGAGACCCAGTACTTC.

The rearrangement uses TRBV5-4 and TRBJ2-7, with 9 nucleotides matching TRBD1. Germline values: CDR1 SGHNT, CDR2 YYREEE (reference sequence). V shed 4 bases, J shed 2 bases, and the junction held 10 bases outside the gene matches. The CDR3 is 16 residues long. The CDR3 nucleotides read TGTGCCAGCAGCAGACCGGGACAGGGTATGACCTACGAGCAGTACTTC. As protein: CASSRPGQGMTYEQYF. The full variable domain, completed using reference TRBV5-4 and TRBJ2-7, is ETGVTQSPTHLIKTRGQQVTLRCSSQSGHNTVSWYQQALGQGPQFIFQYYREEENGRGNFPPRFSGLQFPNYSSELNVNALELDDSALYLCASSRPGQGMTYEQYFGPGTRLTVT.

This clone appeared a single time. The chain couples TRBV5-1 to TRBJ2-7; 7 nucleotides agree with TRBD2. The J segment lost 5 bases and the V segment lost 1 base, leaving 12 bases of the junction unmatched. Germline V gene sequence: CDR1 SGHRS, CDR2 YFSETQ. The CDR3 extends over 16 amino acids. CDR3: CASSLTFSGLSHEQYF. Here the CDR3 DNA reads TGCGCCAGCAGCTTGACTTTTAGCGGGTTATCCCACGAGCAGTACTTC.

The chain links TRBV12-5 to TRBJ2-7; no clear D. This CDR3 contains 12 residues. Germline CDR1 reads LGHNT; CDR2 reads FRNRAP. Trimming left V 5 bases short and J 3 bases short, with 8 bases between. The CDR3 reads CASGLIFYEQYF. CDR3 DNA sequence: TGTGCTAGTGGTCTCATCTTCTACGAGCAGTACTTC.

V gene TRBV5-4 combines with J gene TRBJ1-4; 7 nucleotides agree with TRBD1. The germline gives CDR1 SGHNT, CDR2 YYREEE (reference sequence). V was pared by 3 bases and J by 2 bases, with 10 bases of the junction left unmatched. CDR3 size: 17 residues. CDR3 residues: CASSYRGRGATNEKLFF. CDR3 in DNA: TGTGCCAGCAGCTACAGGGGACGTGGAGCGACTAATGAAAAACTGTTTTTT. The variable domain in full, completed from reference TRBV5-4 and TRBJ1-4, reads ETGVTQSPTHLIKTRGQQVTLRCSSQSGHNTVSWYQQALGQGPQFIFQYYREEENGRGNFPPRFSGLQFPNYSSELNVNALELDDSALYLCASSYRGRGATNEKLFFGSGTQLSVL.